The sequence of this T cell receptor (beta chain) was determined in a study of radiation and T cells in renal cell carcinoma. Study-level points and caveats: Pretreatment tumor biopsies were lacking, so baseline clonotypes are unknown. Top tumor clonotypes rose in blood 2 weeks post-radiation, then contracted.

A few counts support this clone. Its antigen is not known. TCRdb keeps only in-frame clones here, not all; method: immunoSEQ multiplex PCR. The table lists just over 95,000 clones, about 88% of them singletons. The germline V and J ends were trimmed by 1 base and 3 bases, with 4 bases remaining between them. The CDR3 covers 12 residues. Germline lookup yields CDR1 SQVTM and CDR2 ANQGSEA. Regarding time point: baseline pretreatment blood. Treatment described: 15 Gy SBRT to primary tumor, nephrectomy 4 weeks later. The tumor was a clear cell renal cell carcinoma. This sequence originates from a man aged 45 to 65 with renal cell carcinoma. The V and J genes are TRBV29-1 and TRBJ2-1; no clear D. The sample was blood, taken from a patient whose treatment included radiotherapy and nephrectomy. In DNA, the CDR3 is TGCAGCGTTGAAGGGGGCTACAATGAGCAGTTCTTC. Translation: CSVEGGYNEQFF.